The next 27 T cell receptor beta chains were all read from a single sample in a study of Graves' ophthalmopathy and Graves' hyperthyroidism. Amplification of TCR beta CDR3 regions used RNA transcripts. RT-PCR with HTBI primers came first, then second-round multiplex PCR. TCRdb reprocessed the multiplex PCR reads via MiXCR and lists one record per CDR3 protein. Here the sample spans a few hundred thousand distinct CDR3 sequences, about 18% being singletons. Specimen: peripheral blood. Receptors originate from an adult woman with stable Graves' hyperthyroidism.

This clonotype was detected many times. The chain carries TRBV6-5 and TRBJ2-7; D gene unclear. V gave up 2 bases and J gave up 5 bases, with 10 bases separating them. In germline, CDR1 is MNHEY, CDR2 SVGAGI. CDR3 length equals 13 residues. CDR3 nucleotides: TGTGCCAGCAGTTACCAGGAAAACAACGAGCAGTACTTC. This sequence encodes CASSYQENNEQYF.

In its sample, this clonotype was seen many times. The chain employs TRBV6-1 and TRBJ1-1; D is unclear. Between the trimmed V and J ends, which lost 6 bases and 1 base, there was a span of 3 bases. The CDR3 extends over 11 amino acids. Germline values: CDR1 MNHNS, CDR2 SASEGT. CDR3 coding DNA: TGTGCCAGCAGGGAGAACACTGAAGCTTTCTTT. It yields the protein CASRENTEAFF.

Many counts were recorded for this clonotype. The V and J genes are TRBV4-3 and TRBJ2-7, with D perhaps matching TRBD2 (6 bases). The CDR3 has 15 amino acids. The germline V gene has CDR1 LGHNA and CDR2 YSLEER. Trimming left V 0 bases short and J 0 bases short, with 9 bases between. As DNA, the CDR3 is TGCGCCAGCAGCCAAGAGGCCGGGAGCTCCTACGAGCAGTACTTC. Translated, it gives CASSQEAGSSYEQYF.

This clonotype was detected many times. The chain uses TRBV7-3 and TRBJ2-7; maybe TRBD1 (5 bases). Germline CDR1 reads SGHTA; CDR2 reads FQGTGA. V lost 2 bases, J lost 4 bases, and 9 bases lay in between. This CDR3 comprises 13 residues. For the CDR3, the DNA is TGTGCCAGCAGCTTAGGACAAAAATACGAGCAGTACTTC. Translated, it gives CASSLGQKYEQYF.

This clonotype was counted between two and nine times. CDR3 residues: CAWSVMINTGELFF. The CDR3 DNA sequence: TGTGCCTGGAGTGTAATGATAAACACCGGGGAGCTGTTTTTT. This chain uses TRBV30 with TRBJ2-2; D is unclear. The V gene's germline CDR1 is GTSNPN and CDR2 SVGIG (reference sequence). This CDR3 comprises 14 residues. V shed 0 bases and J shed 2 bases, with 7 bases lying between them.

This clonotype was seen a few times. The chain has TRBV4-1 and TRBJ1-3, with D maybe TRBD1 (6 bases). The CDR3 contains 14 residues. The germline V gene encodes CDR1 MGHRA and CDR2 YSYEKL. V lost 0 bases and J 6 bases, leaving 9 bases between the germline ends. Here the CDR3 DNA reads TGCGCCAGCAGCCAAGATACAGGGAAAAACACCATATATTTT. Amino acids: CASSQDTGKNTIYF.

This clonotype was seen ten or more times. The chain employs TRBV6-5 and TRBJ1-5, with 8 bases matching TRBD1. The CDR3 is 12 amino acids. V shed 7 bases and J 6 bases; nucleotides not matched to a gene: 2. The V gene's germline CDR1 is MNHEY and CDR2 SVGAGI. CDR3 sequence reads: CASTDRGQPQHF. CDR3 DNA sequence: TGTGCCAGCACCGACAGGGGTCAGCCCCAGCATTTT.

The chain joins TRBV30 to TRBJ2-2; D is unresolved. V lost 2 bases and J lost 9, with 16 bases in between. This CDR3 region has 14 residues. In germline, CDR1 is GTSNPN, CDR2 SVGIG (reference sequence). CDR3 in DNA: TGTGCCTGGAGTTTCAAGTCCAGCCAGCGGGAGCTGTTTTTT. This codes for CAWSFKSSQRELFF.

This clonotype was observed at least ten times. This rearrangement joins TRBV19 to TRBJ2-2, with 11 bases that match TRBD1. This CDR3 comprises 15 residues. The junction had 4 bases not matched to a gene; V was cut back by 7 bases and J by 3 bases. CDR1 is LNHDA, CDR2 SQIVND, per germline (reference sequence). The CDR3 spells CASTSDRGHTGELFF. CDR3 sequence (DNA): TGTGCCAGTACCTCGGACAGGGGGCACACCGGGGAGCTGTTTTTT.

This clonotype appeared many times. In DNA, the CDR3 is TGTGCCAGCAGTTCCGACAGGCTTCCCTCCTACGAGCAGTACTTC. Translated: CASSSDRLPSYEQYF. The rearrangement links TRBV7-9 to TRBJ2-7; perhaps TRBD1 as D (6 bases). V lost 6 bases and J 0 bases, leaving 15 bases between the germline ends. The CDR3 is made up of 15 amino acids. From germline, CDR1 is SEHNR and CDR2 FQNEAQ (reference sequence). The full variable domain, rest sourced from reference TRBV7-9 and TRBJ2-7, is DTGVSQNPRHKITKRGQNVTFRCDPISEHNRLYWYRQTLGQGPEFLTYFQNEAQLEKSRLLSDRFSAERPKGSFSTLEIQRTEQGDSAMYLCASSSDRLPSYEQYFGPGTRLTVT.

This chain joins TRBV28 and TRBJ1-2; 7 nucleotides line up with TRBD1. The CDR3 consists of 13 residues. CDR1 is MDHEN and CDR2 is SYDVKM in the germline V gene. J lost 7 bases, V lost 3 bases, and 5 bases had no gene match. The CDR3 here is CASSFVRGTGYTF. In DNA form, the CDR3 reads TGTGCCAGCAGTTTTGTCAGGGGGACTGGCTACACCTTC.

This clonotype came up a few times. The conserved final phenylalanine or tryptophan is absent from the CDR3, which likely points to a read error. The rearrangement joins TRBV2 to TRBJ2-7, with D perhaps TRBD2 (5 bases). The CDR3 spans 13 residues. Germline V lookup: CDR1 SNHLY, CDR2 FYNNEI. Between the trimmed V and J ends, which lost 4 bases and 2 bases, there was a span of 9 bases. This CDR3 reads CASSGRETYEQYL. The CDR3 region has the DNA TGTGCCAGCAGTGGCCGGGAAACCTACGAGCAGTACCTC.

The CDR3 bases are TGTGCCAGCAGTGAAGCTTCGGGATGGACAGCTGAAGCTTTCTTT. It codes for CASSEASGWTAEAFF. The chain couples TRBV6-1 to TRBJ1-1, with a tentative D call TRBD1 (6 bases). V gave up 0 bases and J gave up 6 bases, with 14 bases separating them. Germline-derived CDR1 and CDR2 are MNHNS and SASEGT. The CDR3 consists of 15 residues.

The V and J genes are TRBV2 and TRBJ1-1; unclear D gene. The V and J ends lost 8 bases and 1 base respectively, with 11 bases between them. CDR3 length: 13 residues. Germline V gene lookup returns CDR1 SNHLY and CDR2 FYNNEI. This CDR3 reads CASPRLANTEAFF. The CDR3 region has the DNA TGTGCCAGCCCCCGCCTTGCGAACACTGAAGCTTTCTTT.

Many counts were recorded for this clonotype. The J gene is TRBJ2-5, the V gene TRBV6-7; 9 nucleotides match TRBD2. TRBV6-7 counts as an open reading frame of uncertain function. V shed 5 bases, J shed 5 bases, and the junction held 12 bases outside the gene matches. The CDR3 is made up of 16 amino acids. The CDR3 reads CASSTPWVAGEETQYF. Here the CDR3 DNA reads TGTGCCAGCAGTACCCCTTGGGTAGCGGGAGAGGAGACCCAGTACTTC.

This clonotype was seen ten or more times. The chain uses TRBV2 and TRBJ2-7; 7 bases agree with TRBD2. Germline V gene data show CDR1 as SNHLY and CDR2 as FYNNEI. The CDR3 loop spans 17 amino acids. With 3 bases clipped from V and 3 bases from J, the junction kept 14 bases outside the gene matches. The CDR3 DNA reads TGTGCCAGCAGTGAGGGGAGCGGAGGGGAGGGCCGCTACGAGCAGTACTTC. Amino acids: CASSEGSGGEGRYEQYF.

This clonotype was observed many times. The gene calls are TRBV9 and TRBJ1-2; no definite D call. Trimming shortened V by 3 bases and J by 4 bases, and 10 bases separated the two germline ends. Germline V gene data show CDR1 as SGDLS and CDR2 as YYNGEE. CDR3 length: 13 amino acids. CDR3 nucleotides: TGTGCCAGCAGCGAAACAGTTGCCTATGGCTACACCTTC. Translated, it gives CASSETVAYGYTF. The full variable domain, in which reference TRBV9 and TRBJ1-2 provide the parts outside the CDR3, is DSGVTQTPKHLITATGQRVTLRCSPRSGDLSVYWYQQSLDQGLQFLIQYYNGEERAKGNILERFSAQQFPDLHSELNLSSLELGDSALYFCASSETVAYGYTFGSGTRLTVV.

The chain uses TRBV3-1 and TRBJ1-1, with a possible D match to TRBD1 (6 bases). V was shortened by 6 bases and J by 0 bases, with 20 bases between the two germline ends. Germline V CDR1 and CDR2: LGHDT, YNNKEL (reference sequence). The CDR3 contains 17 residues. This CDR3 reads CASSPIRQVTMNTEAFF. DNA for the CDR3: TGTGCCAGCAGTCCTATCCGACAGGTTACCATGAACACTGAAGCTTTCTTT.

This clonotype was recorded a few times. Sequence at one end of the junction differs from germline and may be a read error. The chain employs TRBV20-1 and TRBJ2-7, with D perhaps matching TRBD1 (6 bases). Germline V gene data show CDR1 as DFQATT and CDR2 as SNEGSKA (reference sequence). The CDR3 totals 15 residues. The CDR3 region has the DNA TGCAGTGCCAAAAAACGCAGGACAGACTCCTACGAGCATTACTTC. It codes for CSAKKRRTDSYEHYF.

This clonotype has at least ten counts. The CDR3 bases are TGTGCCATCAGGGGGACAGCGAACACCGGGGAGCTGTTTTTT. Encoded protein: CAIRGTANTGELFF. This chain joins TRBV10-3 and TRBJ2-2; 7 bases fit TRBD1. Germline-derived CDR1 and CDR2 are ENHRY and SYGVKD. After removal of 6 bases from V and 0 bases from J, the junction contained 1 base not matched to a gene. The CDR3 contains 14 residues.

This clonotype was seen ten or more times. The genes are TRBV7-2 and TRBJ2-5, with TRBD2 matching 7 bases. V trimming: 1 base; J trimming: 2 bases; junction bases outside the gene matches: 1. Germline V gives CDR1 SGHTA, CDR2 FQGNSA. The CDR3 has 14 residues. For the CDR3, the DNA is TGTGCCAGCAGCTTAGTGCGGGAGCAAGAGACCCAGTACTTC. Translation gives CASSLVREQETQYF.

Ten or more counts support this clonotype. This chain joins TRBV7-2 and TRBJ2-7, with D possibly being TRBD1 or TRBD2 (6 bases each). There are 15 residues in the CDR3. The V gene lost 6 bases and the J gene lost 3 bases, with 18 bases spanning the gap. In germline, CDR1 is SGHTA, CDR2 FQGNSA. This CDR3 reads CASSHVGGTFYEQYF. Here the CDR3 DNA reads TGTGCCAGCAGTCATGTAGGGGGGACTTTCTACGAGCAGTACTTC.

There are many counts of this clonotype. The rearrangement links TRBV29-1 to TRBJ1-1; D is ambiguous. CDR1 is SQVTM, CDR2 ANQGSEA, per germline. Trimming shortened V by 5 bases and J by 1 base, and 11 bases separated the two germline ends. The length of the CDR3 is 13 residues. The CDR3 spells CSVLFITNTEAFF. CDR3 in DNA: TGCAGCGTTCTATTTATTACGAACACTGAAGCTTTCTTT.

V usage is TRBV7-2 and J usage is TRBJ1-1; D ambiguous. The CDR3 runs 12 residues. Germline V gives CDR1 SGHTA, CDR2 FQGNSA. V lost 3 bases and J lost 5, with 7 bases in between. CDR3 coding DNA: TGTGCCAGCAGCTTCGAGAGGACTGAAGCTTTCTTT. It codes for CASSFERTEAFF.

This clonotype was observed many times. The rearrangement joins TRBV13 to TRBJ2-7, with D tentatively TRBD1 or TRBD2 (5 bases each). Trimming took 1 base from V and 5 from J, leaving 15 bases between them. Germline V gene data show CDR1 as PRHDT and CDR2 as FYEKMQ (reference sequence). CDR3 length: 15 residues. CDR3 nucleotides: TGTGCCAGCAGCTTAGCTGGGGGAAGGCGGAACGAGCAGTACTTC. Translating it yields CASSLAGGRRNEQYF.

V is TRBV29-1 and J is TRBJ2-1, with TRBD1 as a possible D gene (6 bases). V was pared by 6 bases and J by 3 bases, with 9 bases between. This CDR3 is built from 12 residues. Germline V gene data show CDR1 as SQVTM and CDR2 as ANQGSEA. CDR3 nucleotide sequence: TGCAGCGTCCGGACAGACTACAATGAGCAGTTCTTC. This gives the protein CSVRTDYNEQFF.

The chain is built from TRBV4-1 and TRBJ1-1, with D possibly being TRBD1 (5 bases). The CDR3 spans 16 residues. Germline V gene lookup returns CDR1 MGHRA and CDR2 YSYEKL. Trimming left V 0 bases short and J 4 bases short, with 15 bases between. The CDR3 region is CASSQDEGVISTEAFF. CDR3 nucleotides: TGCGCCAGCAGCCAAGATGAAGGGGTCATAAGCACTGAAGCTTTCTTT.